This T cell receptor beta chain emerged from a study of blood T cell repertoires in COVID-19 (dated by TCRdb to the early 2020s). The study in broad terms: Collaborator samples came from the United States, Italy and Spain and covered acute and convalescent phases of COVID-19. The prospective study material was composed of cDNA or gDNA derived from T cells, B-cell-depleted T cells, or PBMCs. Subjects who had been exposed to COVID-19, were actively infected with it, or had recovered from it provided the deeply sampled blood TCRbeta repertoires that made up the dataset. The repertoires were released in a freely available public database intended as a resource for research on the immune response to SARS-CoV-2. The sample metadata nearly always contained a de-identified subject ID, COVID-19 status, age in years and sex. The samples were drawn from two sources: the first 160 participants of the ongoing ImmuneRACE study, and 1,254 subjects contributed by 6 global collaborators. Where HLA class I and class II types were available, the types were taken from metadata supplied by the sample provider, not from assay-based typing. Study-wide conclusions, independent of this receptor: The quantity of clinical and demographic metadata differed by source and by participant and was supplied without curation.

As regards this clone: Its antigen remains unidentified. No quality values exist for individual bases; no much larger clone is one base distant.

TCRbeta CDR3 regions were amplified from genomic DNA by means of the immunoSEQ Assay, a bias-controlled multiplex PCR. The study's own analysis went as follows. Within the assay, amplification of reference gene primers was used to estimate how many nucleated cells each sample contained. To quantify the absolute abundance of each unique TCRbeta CDR3 rearrangement, sequence reads were collapsed and filtered. Productive Simpson clonality was computed per sample as the square root of Simpson's diversity index over productive rearrangements. TCRdb mirrors the immuneACCESS table, restricted to in-frame sequences. Some clones are absent from its copies; in checked studies, under half trace to an unresolved V gene, and the reason for the others is unknown. The V and J calls and the clone size are those of that table, but D and trimming were determined from the DNA. The sample data list some 150,000 clones, and 70% to 90% of these were observed just once. The ten biggest clones cover 6.5% to 9.5% of the sample.

One collaborating source in Seattle enrolled patients during active infection and followed them longitudinally through the course of disease. Whole blood was collected in K2EDTA tubes by collaborating institutions according to the institutions' own protocols. For TCRbeta analysis, collaborators shipped samples as frozen whole blood, isolated PBMCs, or DNA extracted from either of those sample types. At the junction V is shortened by 4 bases and J by 4 bases; bases outside the gene matches: 3. The CDR3 goes from the cysteine to the phenylalanine over 13 residues. CDR3 DNA is the only sequence kept; it has 39 bases, read in frame from the first base. Sequences MNHEY (CDR1) and SMNVEV (CDR2) are obtained from the germline V gene (reference sequence).

The specimen sequenced was peripheral blood. The chain uses TRBV27 and TRBJ1-2, and TRBD1 matches 7 of the central bases. The TCR sequence derives from a woman in her sixties with COVID-19, enrolled during active disease. The nucleotides are TGTGCCAGCAGTTCCGGACAGGTCTATGGCTACACCTTC. Its translation reads: CASSSGQVYGYTF.